Listed here are 30 T cell receptor beta chains from one sample, sequenced in a study of early T cells in non-severe SARS-CoV-2 infection. MiXCR, run by TCRdb on the 5' RACE reads, gives a single entry per CDR3 protein. The profile shows fewer than 100,000 distinct CDR3 sequences, approximately 12% of them singletons. Sequencing used whole blood. The source of these receptors is an adult who was a healthcare worker with PCR-confirmed SARS-CoV-2 infection or an uninfected control (not recorded which).

This clonotype turned up a few times. The rearrangement uses TRBV12-3 or TRBV12-4 and TRBJ1-1; D call uncertain. The CDR3 spans 13 residues. Between the trimmed V and J ends, which lost 4 bases and 1 base, there was a span of 7 bases. CDR3 in amino acids: CASSSRANTEAFF. The CDR3 nucleotides are TGTGCCAGCAGTTCCCGGGCGAACACTGAAGCTTTCTTT.

The table lists this clonotype with many counts. Here the CDR3 DNA reads TGTGCCTGGAGTGGCCCGGGACTAGCGGGTGAGAGACTCTCCTACAATGAGCAGTTCTTC. This codes for CAWSGPGLAGERLSYNEQFF. The chain joins TRBV30 to TRBJ2-1; 12 positions agree with TRBD2. With 1 base clipped from V and 0 bases from J, the junction kept 13 bases outside the gene matches. The CDR3 loop spans 20 amino acids. Germline V gives CDR1 GTSNPN, CDR2 SVGIG (reference sequence).

DNA of the CDR3: TGTGCCAGCAGCCAAGTGACTAGCGGGTACAATGAGCAGTTCTTC. Its translation: CASSQVTSGYNEQFF. The chain recombines TRBV3-1 with TRBJ2-1, with TRBD2 matching over 10 bases. The CDR3 spans 15 residues. Looked up from germline, CDR1 is LGHDT and CDR2 is YNNKEL (reference sequence). V was clipped by 1 base and J by 4 bases; unmatched bases: 1.

This chain connects TRBV11-2 to TRBJ1-1; D gene uncertain. Deletions cut 5 bases from V and 12 bases from J, with 19 bases between. CDR1 and CDR2 (germline): SGHAT, FQNNGV. The CDR3 totals 13 residues. The CDR3 DNA follows: TGTGCCAGCAGCCTCCAAGGAACGGTTAAGACTTTCTTT. It translates to CASSLQGTVKTFF. The variable domain in full, with the rest retrieved from reference TRBV11-2 and TRBJ1-1, is EAGVAQSPRYKIIEKRQSVAFWCNPISGHATLYWYQQILGQGPKLLIQFQNNGVVDDSQLPKDRFSAERLKGVDSTLKIQPAKLEDSAVYLCASSLQGTVKTFFGQGTRLTVV.

Many counts were recorded for this clonotype. The rearrangement uses TRBV12-3 or TRBV12-4 and TRBJ1-5; D possibly corresponds to TRBD1 (5 bases). V was trimmed by 3 bases and J by 7 bases, leaving 10 bases between them. The CDR3 loop spans 13 amino acids. DNA of the CDR3: TGTGCCAGCAGTTTGGCAGGGCTACAGCCCCAGCATTTT. Protein sequence: CASSLAGLQPQHF.

In this sample, this clonotype turned up many times. V and J are TRBV24-1 and TRBJ2-1; perhaps TRBD2 as D (5 bases). Germline V gene sequence: CDR1 KGHDR, CDR2 SFDVKD. The CDR3 runs 18 residues. Between the trimmed V and J ends, which lost 4 bases and 0 bases, there was a span of 18 bases. CDR3 residues: CATSDPLGRGSSYNEQFF. In nucleotides, the CDR3 is TGTGCCACCAGTGACCCGTTAGGGAGAGGGAGCTCCTACAATGAGCAGTTCTTC.

A remark on this clonotype: Germline and junction disagree at one end, which may indicate a read error. The rearrangement links TRBV4-2 to TRBJ2-1; 11 nucleotides line up with TRBD2. CDR3 length equals 14 residues. In germline, CDR1 is LGHNA, CDR2 YNFKEQ. CDR3 nucleotide sequence: TGTGCCAGCAGCCATTTAGCGGGAGGGTCCCCTCCCGTCTTC. Residues: CASSHLAGGSPPVF.

The table lists this clonotype with a few counts. The rearrangement joins TRBV2 to TRBJ1-5; TRBD1 aligns across 9 bases. The germline gives CDR1 SNHLY, CDR2 FYNNEI. V lost 4 bases, J lost 2 bases, and 3 bases stayed unmatched. The CDR3 consists of 15 residues. The CDR3 is CASSAWTGGNQPQHF. CDR3 DNA sequence: TGTGCCAGCAGTGCCTGGACAGGGGGCAATCAGCCCCAGCATTTT.

This clonotype was recorded a few times. This chain uses TRBV6-2 or TRBV6-3 with TRBJ2-5, with 10 bases matching TRBD2. The germline gives CDR1 MNHEY, CDR2 SVGEGT. J was trimmed by 5 bases and V by 7 bases; bases with no gene match: 13. This CDR3 spans 16 amino acids. The CDR3 nucleotides read TGTGCCAGCACCCTAGGGGGACTAGCGCTCTCGGAGACCCAGTACTTC. This gives the protein CASTLGGLALSETQYF.

This clonotype was picked up a small number of times. The chain has TRBV7-7 and TRBJ2-1, with a weak D call TRBD1 (6 bases). This CDR3 contains 14 residues. The ends were cut back, 1 base at V and 6 bases at J, with 10 bases in the middle. Germline CDR1 reads SSHAT; CDR2 reads FNYEAQ (reference sequence). For the CDR3, the DNA is TGTGCCAGCAGCTTAGGGGGGCAATCCAATGAGCAGTTCTTC. This sequence encodes CASSLGGQSNEQFF.

The V gene is TRBV20-1, the J gene TRBJ2-5; a possible D gene is TRBD1 (6 bases). Trimming removed 4 bases from V and 5 bases from J, with 14 bases in between. Germline loops: CDR1 DFQATT, CDR2 SNEGSKA (reference sequence). The CDR3 has 13 amino acids. CDR3 in DNA: TGCAGTGCTATCCTTACAGGGTTGGAGACCCAGTACTTC. Amino acids: CSAILTGLETQYF.

There are a few counts of this clonotype. The gene calls are TRBV28 and TRBJ2-5; a possible D gene is TRBD2 (6 bases). The CDR3 runs 12 residues. The V end was cut by 6 bases, the J end by 7 bases, with 12 bases between. In germline, CDR1 is MDHEN, CDR2 SYDVKM. CDR3 DNA: TGTGCCAGCAGGGGGGACTCGGGGACCCAGTACTTC. Translation gives CASRGDSGTQYF. Combining the CDR3 with reference TRBV28 and TRBJ2-5 gives the whole variable domain DVKVTQSSRYLVKRTGEKVFLECVQDMDHENMFWYRQDPGLGLRLIYFSYDVKMKEKGDIPEGYSVSREKKERFSLILESASTNQTSMYLCASRGDSGTQYFGPGTRLLVL.

This clonotype was seen ten or more times. V gene TRBV27 combines with J gene TRBJ2-1, with D unresolved. Germline assignment: CDR1 MNHEY and CDR2 SMNVEV (reference sequence). Between the trimmed V and J ends, which lost 0 bases and 9 bases, there was a span of 3 bases. CDR3 length: 11 residues. CDR3 DNA sequence: TGTGCCAGCAGTTTATCGGGTGAGCAGTTCTTC. It yields the protein CASSLSGEQFF.

In its sample, this clonotype was seen many times. CDR3 residues: CASTMSGLAGGPSTDTQYF. The CDR3 nucleotides are TGTGCCAGCACGATGTCGGGGCTAGCGGGAGGGCCTAGCACAGATACGCAGTATTTT. The rearrangement links TRBV28 to TRBJ2-3, with TRBD2 matching 12 bases. CDR3 size: 19 residues. Germline CDR1 reads MDHEN; CDR2 reads SYDVKM. J was trimmed by 0 bases and V by 7 bases; bases with no gene match: 14.

This clonotype was picked up a small number of times. The chain employs TRBV20-1 and TRBJ2-7; D uncertain. CDR3 length: 14 amino acids. V was shortened by 0 bases and J by 5 bases, with 14 bases between the two germline ends. In germline, CDR1 is DFQATT, CDR2 SNEGSKA (reference sequence). This chain's CDR3 is CSAREYPLRNEQYF. CDR3 nucleotides: TGCAGTGCTAGAGAGTACCCCCTGAGGAACGAGCAGTACTTC.

This clonotype was recorded a few times. The V gene is TRBV7-9, the J gene TRBJ2-1; the D gene is possibly TRBD2 (6 bases). CDR1 and CDR2 (germline): SEHNR, FQNEAQ (reference sequence). The CDR3 loop spans 18 amino acids. V lost 3 bases, J lost 0 bases, and 18 bases lay in between. CDR3 loop: CASSFNPGLSGSYNEQFF. The CDR3 coding sequence is TGTGCCAGCAGCTTTAACCCGGGACTTTCTGGCTCCTACAATGAGCAGTTCTTC.

This clonotype has at least ten counts. This CDR3 reads CASSQGGGNTEAFF. The CDR3 nucleotides are TGCGCCAGCAGTCAGGGAGGGGGCAACACTGAAGCTTTCTTT. The rearrangement uses TRBV5-1 and TRBJ1-1, with 7 bases fitting TRBD1. There are 14 residues in the CDR3. Trimming at V came to 5 bases and at J to 2 bases, leaving 6 bases not matched to a gene. Germline lookup yields CDR1 SGHRS and CDR2 YFSETQ.

The CDR3 bases are TGTGCCAGCAGCTCAAGCGGGACTAGCGGACCCCGGAGCTCCTACAATGAGCAGTTCTTC. The encoded protein is CASSSSGTSGPRSSYNEQFF. V usage is TRBV7-2 and J usage is TRBJ2-1; 11 positions agree with TRBD2. V gave up 4 bases and J gave up 0 bases; unmatched junction bases: 14. Germline V gene sequence: CDR1 SGHTA, CDR2 FQGNSA. The CDR3 has 20 residues.

In its sample, this clonotype was seen a few times. The J gene is TRBJ2-4, the V gene TRBV7-8, with D uncertain. From germline, CDR1 is SGHVS and CDR2 FQNEAQ. The CDR3 is 12 residues long. V lost 6 bases and J 8 bases, leaving 11 bases between the germline ends. CDR3 sequence (DNA): TGTGCCAGCAGTTCAGGTGGTTACATTCAGTACTTC. Residues: CASSSGGYIQYF.

Ten or more counts support this clonotype. CDR3 sequence reads: CASSHHSAAELFF. CDR3 coding DNA: TGTGCCAGCAGCCACCATAGCGCGGCGGAGCTGTTTTTT. The chain uses TRBV14 and TRBJ2-2; D is possibly TRBD2 (5 bases). Trimming removed 3 bases from V and 10 bases from J, with 12 bases in between. The length of the CDR3 is 13 residues. Germline V lookup: CDR1 SGHDN, CDR2 FVKESK.

J is TRBJ2-7 and V is TRBV2; D perhaps matches TRBD1 (6 bases). V lost 5 bases to trimming and J lost 3 bases, with 11 bases between them. The germline gives CDR1 SNHLY, CDR2 FYNNEI. There are 13 residues in the CDR3. The CDR3 DNA is TGTGCCAGCAGTTTGACAGGCCGCTACGAGCAGTACTTC. This codes for CASSLTGRYEQYF.

This clonotype was recorded a few times. The chain couples TRBV28 to TRBJ1-5; 8 bases map to TRBD1. V gave up 2 bases and J gave up 7 bases; unmatched junction bases: 7. This CDR3 region has 15 residues. Germline V gene lookup returns CDR1 MDHEN and CDR2 SYDVKM. CDR3 protein: CASSLPRGQVQPQHF. CDR3 sequence (DNA): TGTGCCAGCAGTTTACCTCGGGGACAGGTACAGCCCCAGCATTTT.

The chain couples TRBV7-2 to TRBJ2-1; 8 bases align to TRBD2. V was clipped by 0 bases and J by 9 bases; unmatched bases: 4. Germline V gives CDR1 SGHTA, CDR2 FQGNSA. The CDR3 has 14 residues. The CDR3 DNA reads as TGTGCCAGCAGCTTAGCGGGACTAGTTAGTGAGCAGTTCTTC. Amino acid sequence: CASSLAGLVSEQFF. The complete variable domain, with remaining parts taken from reference TRBV7-2 and TRBJ2-1, reads GAGVSQSPSNKVTEKGKDVELRCDPISGHTALYWYRQSLGQGLEFLIYFQGNSAPDKSGLPSDRFSAERTGGSVSTLTIQRTQQEDSAVYLCASSLAGLVSEQFFGPGTRLTVL.

This clonotype appeared a few times. V is TRBV6-4 and J is TRBJ2-3; no reliable D call. CDR3 length: 13 residues. Germline CDR1 MRHNA, CDR2 SNTAGT. Trimming took off 2 bases at V and 6 bases at J, with 9 bases between the two ends. CDR3 residues: CASSDTDVDTQYF. The DNA of the CDR3 is TGTGCCAGCAGTGACACGGATGTCGATACGCAGTATTTT.

This clonotype was detected only once. A much more abundant neighbour one base away suggests this may be a read error. The chain combines TRBV7-3 with TRBJ2-1, with a tentative D call TRBD2 (5 bases). Germline V gives CDR1 SGHTA, CDR2 FQGTGA. There are 15 residues in the CDR3. V lost 5 bases and J 4 bases, leaving 15 bases between the germline ends. The CDR3 reads CASSKEGSDYNEQFF. The CDR3 DNA follows: TGTGCCAGCAGCAAGGAAGGGAGCGATTACAATGAGCAGTTCTTC.

In this sample, this clonotype turned up many times. The chain carries TRBV3-1 and TRBJ2-7; the match to TRBD1 covers 7 bases. The CDR3 is made up of 16 amino acids. Germline V lookup: CDR1 LGHDT, CDR2 YNNKEL (reference sequence). V lost 0 bases to trimming and J lost 3 bases; unmatched junction nucleotides: 8. In nucleotides, the CDR3 is TGTGCCAGCAGCCAAGATAGGACAGGAATGATCTACGAGCAGTACTTC. This gives the protein CASSQDRTGMIYEQYF.

The chain is built from TRBV24-1 and TRBJ2-7; D unclear. Trimming shortened V by 2 bases and J by 2 bases, and 0 bases separated the two germline ends. The CDR3 extends over 11 amino acids. Germline V gene data show CDR1 as KGHDR and CDR2 as SFDVKD. CDR3: CATSDSYEQYF. In DNA form, the CDR3 reads TGTGCCACCAGTGATTCCTACGAGCAGTACTTC.

J is TRBJ2-1 and V is TRBV6-1; perhaps TRBD2 as D (6 bases). This CDR3 is 15 amino acids long. V lost 6 bases and J 10 bases, leaving 22 bases between the germline ends. Germline CDR1 is MNHNS and CDR2 is SASEGT. The CDR3: CASRTSAGLAGEQFF. The CDR3, as DNA: TGTGCCAGCAGAACGTCAGCGGGTCTGGCCGGGGAGCAGTTCTTC.

The DNA of the CDR3 is TGCAGCGTCCACTGGGGGCTGAACACTGAAGCTTTCTTT. Its protein is CSVHWGLNTEAFF. This chain connects TRBV29-1 to TRBJ1-1; possible D gene TRBD1, 6 bases. There are 13 residues in the CDR3. Germline-derived CDR1 and CDR2 are SQVTM and ANQGSEA. V gave up 6 bases and J gave up 0 bases, with 11 bases separating them.

In this sample, this clonotype turned up many times. The J gene is TRBJ2-7, the V gene TRBV11-2; possible D gene TRBD1, 6 bases. V was pared by 1 base and J by 3 bases, with 13 bases between. Germline CDR1 reads SGHAT; CDR2 reads FQNNGV. The CDR3 loop spans 15 amino acids. The CDR3: CASSLGGGQGYEQYF. The CDR3 coding sequence is TGTGCCAGCAGCTTAGGAGGGGGACAAGGCTACGAGCAGTACTTC.